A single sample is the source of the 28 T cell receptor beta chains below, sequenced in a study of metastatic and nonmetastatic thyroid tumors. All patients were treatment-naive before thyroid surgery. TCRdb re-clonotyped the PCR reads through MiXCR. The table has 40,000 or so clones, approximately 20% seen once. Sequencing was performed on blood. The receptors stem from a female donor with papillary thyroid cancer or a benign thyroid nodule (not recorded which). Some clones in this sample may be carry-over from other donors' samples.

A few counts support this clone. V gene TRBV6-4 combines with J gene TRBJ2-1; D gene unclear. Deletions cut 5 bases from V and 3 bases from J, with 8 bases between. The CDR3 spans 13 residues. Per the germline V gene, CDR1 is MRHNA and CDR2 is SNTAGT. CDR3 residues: CASSSICYNEQFF. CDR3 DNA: TGTGCCAGCAGTAGTATCTGCTACAATGAGCAGTTCTTC.

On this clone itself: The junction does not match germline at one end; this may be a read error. This chain's CDR3 is CASSYLTSTVELFF. The CDR3 region has the DNA TGTGCCAGCAGCTACCTGACTAGCACCGTGGAGCTTTTTTTT. The rearrangement uses TRBV11-2 and TRBJ2-2; 7 bases are a match to TRBD2. Germline V lookup: CDR1 SGHAT, CDR2 FQNNGV. CDR3 size: 14 residues.

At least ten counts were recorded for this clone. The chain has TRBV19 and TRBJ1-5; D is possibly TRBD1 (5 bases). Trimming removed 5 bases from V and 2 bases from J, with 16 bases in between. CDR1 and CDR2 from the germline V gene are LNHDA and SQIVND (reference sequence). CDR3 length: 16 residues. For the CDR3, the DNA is TGTGCCAGTAGTTTCCTGCGGGGGAGCGGCAATCAGCCCCAGCATTTT. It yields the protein CASSFLRGSGNQPQHF.

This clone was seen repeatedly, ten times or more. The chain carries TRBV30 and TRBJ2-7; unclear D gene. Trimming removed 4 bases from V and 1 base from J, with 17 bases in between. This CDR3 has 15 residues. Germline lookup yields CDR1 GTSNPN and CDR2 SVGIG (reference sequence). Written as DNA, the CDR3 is TGTGCCTGGACCCCTCTGGGATACCCGTCCTACGAGCAGTACTTC. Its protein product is CAWTPLGYPSYEQYF.

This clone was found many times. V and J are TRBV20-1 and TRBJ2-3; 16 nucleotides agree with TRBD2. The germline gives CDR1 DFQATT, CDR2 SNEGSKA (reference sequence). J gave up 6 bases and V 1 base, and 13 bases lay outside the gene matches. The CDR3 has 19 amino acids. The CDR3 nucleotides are TGCAGTGCTAGAGCCGGGACTAGCGGGAGGGGGAAGAGGGCGGATACGCAGTATTTT. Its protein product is CSARAGTSGRGKRADTQYF.

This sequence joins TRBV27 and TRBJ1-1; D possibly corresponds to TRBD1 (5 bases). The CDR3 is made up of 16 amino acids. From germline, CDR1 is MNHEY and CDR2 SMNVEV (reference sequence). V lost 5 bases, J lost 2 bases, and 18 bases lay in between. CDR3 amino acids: CASSPLGDPFNTEAFF. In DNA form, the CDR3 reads TGTGCCAGCAGTCCCCTGGGGGACCCGTTCAACACTGAAGCTTTCTTT.

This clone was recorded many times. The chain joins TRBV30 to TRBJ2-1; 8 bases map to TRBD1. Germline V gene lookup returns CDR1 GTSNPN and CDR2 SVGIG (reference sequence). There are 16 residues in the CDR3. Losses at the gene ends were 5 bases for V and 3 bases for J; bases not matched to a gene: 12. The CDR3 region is CAWAEIQGAGYNEQFF. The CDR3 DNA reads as TGTGCCTGGGCCGAAATTCAGGGGGCCGGCTACAATGAGCAGTTCTTC. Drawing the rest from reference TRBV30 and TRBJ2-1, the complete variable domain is SQTIHQWPATLVQPVGSPLSLECTVEGTSNPNLYWYRQAAGRGLQLLFYSVGIGQISSEVPQNLSASRPQDRQFILSSKKLLLSDSGFYLCAWAEIQGAGYNEQFFGPGTRLTVL.

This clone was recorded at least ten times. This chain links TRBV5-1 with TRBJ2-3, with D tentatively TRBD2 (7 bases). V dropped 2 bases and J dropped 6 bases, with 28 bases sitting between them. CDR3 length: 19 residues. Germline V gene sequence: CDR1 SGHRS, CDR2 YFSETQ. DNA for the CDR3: TGCGCCAGCAGCTTACCAGCGGGACGGTTTTTCGAGAGGGGGGATACGCAGTATTTT. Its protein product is CASSLPAGRFFERGDTQYF.

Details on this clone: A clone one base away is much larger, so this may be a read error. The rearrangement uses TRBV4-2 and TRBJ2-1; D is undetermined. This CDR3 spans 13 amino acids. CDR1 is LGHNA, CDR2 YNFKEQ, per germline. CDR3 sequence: CAGSQEWGGEQFF. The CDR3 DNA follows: TGTGCCGGCAGCCAAGAATGGGGTGGTGAGCAGTTCTTC.

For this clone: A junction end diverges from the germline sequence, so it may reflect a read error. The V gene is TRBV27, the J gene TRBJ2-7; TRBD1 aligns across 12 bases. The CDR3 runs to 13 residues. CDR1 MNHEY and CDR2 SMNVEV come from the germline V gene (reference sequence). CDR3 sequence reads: CTSRGTGGLLQYF. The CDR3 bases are TGCACCAGCAGAGGGACAGGGGGCCTCCTACAGTACTTC.

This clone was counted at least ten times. The CDR3 sequence: CASSIGGANTEAFF. The CDR3 nucleotides read TGTGCCAGTAGTATAGGTGGGGCGAACACTGAAGCTTTCTTT. The V call is TRBV19, the J call TRBJ1-1; D perhaps matches TRBD1 (5 bases). This CDR3 region has 14 residues. The germline V and J ends were trimmed by 1 base and 1 base, with 7 bases remaining between them. In germline, CDR1 is LNHDA, CDR2 SQIVND (reference sequence). The variable domain in full, completed from reference TRBV19 and TRBJ1-1, reads DGGITQSPKYLFRKEGQNVTLSCEQNLNHDAMYWYRQDPGQGLRLIYYSQIVNDFQKGDIAEGYSVSREKKESFPLTVTSAQKNPTAFYLCASSIGGANTEAFFGQGTRLTVV.

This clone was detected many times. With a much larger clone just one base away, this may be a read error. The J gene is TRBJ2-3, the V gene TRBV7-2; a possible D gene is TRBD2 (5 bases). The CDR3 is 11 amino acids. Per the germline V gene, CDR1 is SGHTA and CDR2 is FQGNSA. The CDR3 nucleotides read TGTGCCAGCATCTTAAGGGAGACGCAGTATTTT. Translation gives CASILRETQYF.

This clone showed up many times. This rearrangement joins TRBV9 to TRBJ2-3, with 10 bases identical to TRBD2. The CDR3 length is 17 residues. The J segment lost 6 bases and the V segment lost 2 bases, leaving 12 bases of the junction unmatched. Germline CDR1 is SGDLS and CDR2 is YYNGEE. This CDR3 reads CASSVAWLAGESDTQYF. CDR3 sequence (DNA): TGTGCCAGCAGCGTGGCTTGGCTAGCGGGAGAGAGCGATACGCAGTATTTT. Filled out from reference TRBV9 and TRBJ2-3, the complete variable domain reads DSGVTQTPKHLITATGQRVTLRCSPRSGDLSVYWYQQSLDQGLQFLIQYYNGEERAKGNILERFSAQQFPDLHSELNLSSLELGDSALYFCASSVAWLAGESDTQYFGPGTRLTVL.

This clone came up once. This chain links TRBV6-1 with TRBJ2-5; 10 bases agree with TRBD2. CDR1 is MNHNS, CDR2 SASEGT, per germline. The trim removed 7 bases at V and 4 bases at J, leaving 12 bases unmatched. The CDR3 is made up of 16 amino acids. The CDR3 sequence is CASNSPERGGLETQYF. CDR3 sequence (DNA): TGTGCCAGCAACTCTCCCGAGCGGGGGGGCCTAGAGACCCAGTACTTC.

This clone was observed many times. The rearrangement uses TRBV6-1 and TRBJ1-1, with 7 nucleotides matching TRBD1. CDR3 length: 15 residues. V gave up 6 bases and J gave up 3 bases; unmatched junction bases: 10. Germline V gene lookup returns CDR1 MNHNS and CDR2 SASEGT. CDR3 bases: TGTGCCAGCAGACACGGGATCAGGGGGGACACTGAAGCTTTCTTT. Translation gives CASRHGIRGDTEAFF.

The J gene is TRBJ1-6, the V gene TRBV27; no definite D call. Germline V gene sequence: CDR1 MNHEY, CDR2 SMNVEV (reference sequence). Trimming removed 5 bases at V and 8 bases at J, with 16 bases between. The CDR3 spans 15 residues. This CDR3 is CASSTGNKGDSPLHF. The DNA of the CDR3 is TGTGCCAGCAGTACCGGGAATAAAGGTGATTCACCCCTCCACTTT.

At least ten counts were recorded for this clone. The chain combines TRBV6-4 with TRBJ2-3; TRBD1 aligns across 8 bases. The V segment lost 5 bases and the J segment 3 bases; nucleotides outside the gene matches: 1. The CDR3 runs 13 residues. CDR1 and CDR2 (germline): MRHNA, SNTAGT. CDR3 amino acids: CASSRQGTDTQYF. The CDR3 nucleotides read TGTGCCAGCAGTAGACAGGGGACAGATACGCAGTATTTT.

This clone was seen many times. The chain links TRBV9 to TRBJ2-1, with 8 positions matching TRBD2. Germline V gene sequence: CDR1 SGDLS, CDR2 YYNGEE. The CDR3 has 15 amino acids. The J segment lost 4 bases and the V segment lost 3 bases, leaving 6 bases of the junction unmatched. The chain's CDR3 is CASSDRVAGYNEQFF. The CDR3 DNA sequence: TGTGCCAGCAGCGACCGGGTAGCGGGGTACAATGAGCAGTTCTTC.

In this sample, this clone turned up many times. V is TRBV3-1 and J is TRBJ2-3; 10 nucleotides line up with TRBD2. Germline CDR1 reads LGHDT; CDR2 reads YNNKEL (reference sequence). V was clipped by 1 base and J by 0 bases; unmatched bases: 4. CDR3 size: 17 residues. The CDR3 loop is CASSQGPLAGSTDTQYF. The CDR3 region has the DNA TGTGCCAGCAGCCAAGGTCCACTAGCGGGAAGCACAGATACGCAGTATTTT.

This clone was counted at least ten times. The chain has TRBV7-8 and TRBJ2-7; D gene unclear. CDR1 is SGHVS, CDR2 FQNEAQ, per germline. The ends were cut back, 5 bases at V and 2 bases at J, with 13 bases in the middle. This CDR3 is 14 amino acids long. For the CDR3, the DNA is TGTGCCAGCAGCCCCGCGGTCCTCACCTACGAGCAGTACTTC. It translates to CASSPAVLTYEQYF.

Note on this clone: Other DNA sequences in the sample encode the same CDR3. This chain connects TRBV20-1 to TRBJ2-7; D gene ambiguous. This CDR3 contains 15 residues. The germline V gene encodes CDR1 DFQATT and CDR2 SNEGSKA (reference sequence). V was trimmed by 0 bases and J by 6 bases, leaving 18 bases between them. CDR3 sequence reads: CSARDPRAGLGEQYF. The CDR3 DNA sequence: TGCAGTGCTAGAGATCCTCGAGCTGGCCTGGGCGAGCAGTACTTC.

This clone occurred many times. The CDR3 reads CATGLTVQRTGELFF. The CDR3 nucleotides are TGTGCCACGGGCTTGACGGTTCAGAGGACCGGGGAGCTGTTTTTT. The chain uses TRBV28 and TRBJ2-2; unclear D gene. V dropped 10 bases and J dropped 5 bases, with 20 bases sitting between them. Per germline, CDR1 MDHEN and CDR2 SYDVKM. The CDR3 contains 15 residues.

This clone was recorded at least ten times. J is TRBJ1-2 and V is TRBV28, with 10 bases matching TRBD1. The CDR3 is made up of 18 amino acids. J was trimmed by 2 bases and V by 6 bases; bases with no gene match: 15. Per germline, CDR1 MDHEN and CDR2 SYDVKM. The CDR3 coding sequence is TGTGCCAGCAGAGCACTAATCCCGACAGGGGGCTCAAACTATGGCTACACCTTC. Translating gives CASRALIPTGGSNYGYTF.

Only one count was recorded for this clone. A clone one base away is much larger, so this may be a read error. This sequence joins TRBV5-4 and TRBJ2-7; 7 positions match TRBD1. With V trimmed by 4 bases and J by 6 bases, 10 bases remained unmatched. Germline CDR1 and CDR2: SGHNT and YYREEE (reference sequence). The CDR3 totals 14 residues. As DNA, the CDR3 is TGTGCCAGCAGCACCCGGGACAGTGGAGGCGAGCAGTACTTC. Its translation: CASSTRDSGGEQYF.

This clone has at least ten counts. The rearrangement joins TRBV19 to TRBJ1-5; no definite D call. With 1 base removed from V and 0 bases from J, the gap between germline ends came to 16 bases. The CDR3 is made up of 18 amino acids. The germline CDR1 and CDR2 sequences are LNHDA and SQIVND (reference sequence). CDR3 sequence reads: CASSIGRRTFNSNQPQHF. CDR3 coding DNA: TGTGCCAGTAGTATAGGCAGACGCACATTCAATAGCAATCAGCCCCAGCATTTT. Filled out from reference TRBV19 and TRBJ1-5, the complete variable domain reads DGGITQSPKYLFRKEGQNVTLSCEQNLNHDAMYWYRQDPGQGLRLIYYSQIVNDFQKGDIAEGYSVSREKKESFPLTVTSAQKNPTAFYLCASSIGRRTFNSNQPQHFGDGTRLSIL.

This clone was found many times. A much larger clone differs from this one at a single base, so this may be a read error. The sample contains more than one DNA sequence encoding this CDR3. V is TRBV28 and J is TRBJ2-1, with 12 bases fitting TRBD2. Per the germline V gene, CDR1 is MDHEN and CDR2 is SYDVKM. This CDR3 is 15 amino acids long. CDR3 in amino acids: CASSTTSGSVNEQSF. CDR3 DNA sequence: TGTGCCAGCAGCACGACTAGCGGGAGCGTCAATGAGCAGTCCTTC.

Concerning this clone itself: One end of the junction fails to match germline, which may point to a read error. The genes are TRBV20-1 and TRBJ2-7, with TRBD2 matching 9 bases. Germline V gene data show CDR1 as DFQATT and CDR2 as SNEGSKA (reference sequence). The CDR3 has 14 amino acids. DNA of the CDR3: TGCAGTGCTAGGGTGCCTAGCGGGAACTACGAGCAGTACTTT. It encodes CSARVPSGNYEQYF.

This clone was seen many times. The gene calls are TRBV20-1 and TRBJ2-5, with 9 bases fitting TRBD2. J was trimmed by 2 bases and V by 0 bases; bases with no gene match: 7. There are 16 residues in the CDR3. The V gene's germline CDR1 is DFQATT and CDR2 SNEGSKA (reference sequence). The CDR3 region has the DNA TGCAGTGCTAGAGATGGACGACTAGCGGAACAAGAGACCCAGTACTTC. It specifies CSARDGRLAEQETQYF.